Detailed here is one TCR beta chain. The repertoire was sequenced with immunoSEQ multiplex PCR; TCRdb's copy has only in-frame clones and lacks some. The sample yields 25,000 to 30,000 clones, roughly 73% seen once. Treatment specified: randomized to nivolumab then ipilimumab (arm A) or the reverse (arm B). These data are taken from a study of sequential checkpoint blockade in melanoma. This CDR3 has 16 amino acids. V lost 3 bases, J lost 4 bases, and 5 bases stayed unmatched. The germline gives CDR1 SGDLS, CDR2 YYNGEE. The sequence came from a human donor with melanoma. This specimen was CD8+ T cells sorted from blood (inferred from file names), taken from a patient given nivolumab and ipilimumab in sequence. The chain carries TRBV9 and TRBJ2-2; 11 nucleotides align to TRBD1. The CDR3, as DNA: TGTGCCAGCAGCGGAGGGACAGGGGGTGGCACCGGGGAGCTGTTTTTT. Encoded protein: CASSGGTGGGTGELFF.